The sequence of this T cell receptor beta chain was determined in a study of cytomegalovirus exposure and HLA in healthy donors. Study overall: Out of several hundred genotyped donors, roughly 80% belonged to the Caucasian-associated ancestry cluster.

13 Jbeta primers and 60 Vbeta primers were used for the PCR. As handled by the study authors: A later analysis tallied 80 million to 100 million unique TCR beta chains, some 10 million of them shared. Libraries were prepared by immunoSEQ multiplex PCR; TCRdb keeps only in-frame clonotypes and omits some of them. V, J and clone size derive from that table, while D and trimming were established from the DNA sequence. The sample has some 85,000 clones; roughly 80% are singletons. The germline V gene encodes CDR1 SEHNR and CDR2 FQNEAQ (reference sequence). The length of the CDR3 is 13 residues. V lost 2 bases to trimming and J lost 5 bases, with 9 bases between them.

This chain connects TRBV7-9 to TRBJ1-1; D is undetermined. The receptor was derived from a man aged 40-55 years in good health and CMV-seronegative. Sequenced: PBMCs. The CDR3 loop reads CASSLIFQTEAFF. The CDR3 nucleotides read TGTGCCAGCAGCTTAATTTTCCAGACTGAAGCTTTCTTT.